The rows below give T cell receptor beta chains drawn from one sample of a study of T-cell reconstitution after alpha-beta-depleted transplantation in children. In TCRdb, the PCR reads were re-called with MiXCR into one record per CDR3 protein. The data show roughly 120,000 distinct CDR3 sequences, approximately 10% seen once. The sequencing used PBMCs, collected before TCRalphabeta/CD19-depleted stem cell transplant. Receptors were obtained from a boy aged 2 to 10 with acute lymphoblastic leukemia, due to receive a stem cell transplant. Both conserved end residues are part of each CDR3. The D gene is left open where the match is weak. Size values are once, few and many counts, or a class for expanded clones, and some rows have none.

d_call,clone_size,j_call,v_call,cdr3_length,cdr3_nt,cdr3_aa
.,few,TRBJ2-1,TRBV5-1,15,TGCGCCAGCAGCTTGGTGGCTAGTGAGGCCAATGAGCAGTTCTTC,CASSLVASEANEQFF
TRBD2,many,TRBJ2-1,TRBV7-9,13,TGTGCCAGTATCGCTAGCGGATACAATGAGCAGTTCTTC,CASIASGYNEQFF
TRBD1,few,TRBJ1-2,TRBV5-1,14,TGCGCCAGCAGCACCGGGACAGAGAACTATGGCTACACCTTC,CASSTGTENYGYTF
TRBD1,few,TRBJ1-2,TRBV7-2,15,TGTGCCAGCAGCTTAGTACAGGGGGCCGGCTATGGCTACACCTTC,CASSLVQGAGYGYTF
TRBD1,.,TRBJ2-6,TRBV5-1,19,TGCGCCAGCAGCTTTGCCCTACGGGACAGGGGGTCTGGGGCCAACGTCCTGACTTTC,CASSFALRDRGSGANVLTF
.,.,TRBJ1-4,TRBV12-3/TRBV12-4,14,TGTGCCAGCAGGTACAGCGGAAAAGACGAAAAACTGTTTTTT,CASRYSGKDEKLFF
TRBD1,.,TRBJ2-5,TRBV3-1,14,TGTGCCAGCAGCTCCCGACAGGGCCAAGAGACCCAGTACTTC,CASSSRQGQETQYF
.,.,TRBJ2-4,TRBV27,17,TGTGCCAGCAGTTTTAATGGCAGGGGTTTATCCAAAAACATTCAGTACTTC,CASSFNGRGLSKNIQYF
.,few,TRBJ2-2,TRBV30,14,TGTGCCTGGAGTAAAGGGTCCCTTACCGGGGAGCTGTTTTTT,CAWSKGSLTGELFF
.,.,TRBJ1-5,TRBV12-3/TRBV12-4,15,TGTGCCAGCAGTCTAAGGGGGAGTGACAATCAGCCCCAGCATTTT,CASSLRGSDNQPQHF
TRBD2,few,TRBJ2-2,TRBV5-1,16,TGCGCCAGCAGCGGGACTAGCGGGAGCCCCACCGGGGAGCTGTTTTTT,CASSGTSGSPTGELFF
TRBD1,many,TRBJ2-5,TRBV29-1,13,TGCAGCGTTGACGCGACAGGGGGTGAGACCCAGTACTTC,CSVDATGGETQYF
TRBD1,.,TRBJ2-1,TRBV5-4,14,TGTGCCAGCAGCTCCCGACAGGGCGACAATGAGCAGTTCTTC,CASSSRQGDNEQFF
.,few,TRBJ1-2,TRBV29-1,14,TGCAGCGTAGCACTAAGGGGAGAGAACTATGGCTACACCTTC,CSVALRGENYGYTF
.,.,TRBJ2-7,TRBV4-1,20,TGCGCCAGCAGCCAAGATTTAATCGAGGGGAGCGGTACGGGAACCTACGAGCAGTACTTC,CASSQDLIEGSGTGTYEQYF
TRBD2,.,TRBJ2-5,TRBV29-1,11,TGCAGCGTAATTAGCGGGAGGCACGAGTACTTC,CSVISGRHEYF
.,.,TRBJ2-3,TRBV6-6,13,TGTGCCAGCAATGGGCGGGGCACAGATACGCAGTATTTT,CASNGRGTDTQYF
.,.,TRBJ2-5,TRBV15,15,TGTGCCACCAGCCCCCGGGCGGAATTCCAAGAGACCCAGTACTTC,CATSPRAEFQETQYF
.,.,TRBJ1-1,TRBV5-1,12,TGCGCCAGCGGCACAGGGTACACTGAAGCTTTCTTT,CASGTGYTEAFF
.,.,TRBJ1-2,TRBV20-1,14,TGCAGTGCTAGTCCCGGGTACGAGGGGAGCGGCTACACCTTC,CSASPGYEGSGYTF